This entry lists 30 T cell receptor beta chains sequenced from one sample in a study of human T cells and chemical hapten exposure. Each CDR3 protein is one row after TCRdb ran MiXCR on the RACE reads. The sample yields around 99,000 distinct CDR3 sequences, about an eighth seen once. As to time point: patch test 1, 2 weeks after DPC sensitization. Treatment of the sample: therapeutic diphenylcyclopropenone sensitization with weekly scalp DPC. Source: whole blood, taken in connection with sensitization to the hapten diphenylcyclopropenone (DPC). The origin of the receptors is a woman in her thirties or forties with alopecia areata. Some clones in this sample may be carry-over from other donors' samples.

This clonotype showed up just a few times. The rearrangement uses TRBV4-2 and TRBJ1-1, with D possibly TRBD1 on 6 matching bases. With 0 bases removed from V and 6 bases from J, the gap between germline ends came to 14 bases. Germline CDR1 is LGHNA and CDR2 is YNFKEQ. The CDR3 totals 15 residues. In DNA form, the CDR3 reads TGTGCCAGCAGCCAAGACAGGGGATTAAGCGCTGAAGCTTTCTTT. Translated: CASSQDRGLSAEAFF.

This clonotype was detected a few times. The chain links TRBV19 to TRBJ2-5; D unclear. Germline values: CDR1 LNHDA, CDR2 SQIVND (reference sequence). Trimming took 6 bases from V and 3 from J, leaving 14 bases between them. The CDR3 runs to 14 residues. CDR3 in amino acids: CASSVSLLEETQYF. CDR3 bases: TGTGCCAGTAGCGTTAGCCTCCTCGAAGAGACCCAGTACTTC.

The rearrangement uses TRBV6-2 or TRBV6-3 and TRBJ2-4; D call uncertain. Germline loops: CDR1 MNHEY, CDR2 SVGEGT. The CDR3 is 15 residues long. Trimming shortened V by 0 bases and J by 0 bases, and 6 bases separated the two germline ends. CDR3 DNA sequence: TGTGCCAGCAGTTACTCGTCGAAAGCCAAAAACATTCAGTACTTC. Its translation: CASSYSSKAKNIQYF.

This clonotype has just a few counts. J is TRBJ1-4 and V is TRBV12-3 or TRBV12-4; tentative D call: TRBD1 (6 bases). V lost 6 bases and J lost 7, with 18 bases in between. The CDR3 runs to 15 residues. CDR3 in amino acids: CASSPVQGRREKLFF. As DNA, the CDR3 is TGTGCCAGCAGCCCAGTCCAGGGGCGGCGTGAAAAACTGTTTTTT.

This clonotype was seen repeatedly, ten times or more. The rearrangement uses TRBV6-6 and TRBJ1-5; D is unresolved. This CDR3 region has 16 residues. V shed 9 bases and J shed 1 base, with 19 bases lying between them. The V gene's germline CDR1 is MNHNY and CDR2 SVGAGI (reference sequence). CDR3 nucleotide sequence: TGTGCCAGTTTCGCCGGGGTCGGGTCCAGCAATCAGCCCCAGCATTTT. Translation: CASFAGVGSSNQPQHF.

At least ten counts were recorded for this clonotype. As DNA, the CDR3 is TGTGCCACCACTGGGCGGGAGGTCCGGGAGCAGTACTTC. Protein product: CATTGREVREQYF. The chain has TRBV24-1 and TRBJ2-7; 8 bases line up with TRBD2. CDR3 length equals 13 residues. After removal of 8 bases from V and 7 bases from J, the junction contained 9 bases not matched to a gene. Germline CDR1 reads KGHDR; CDR2 reads SFDVKD.

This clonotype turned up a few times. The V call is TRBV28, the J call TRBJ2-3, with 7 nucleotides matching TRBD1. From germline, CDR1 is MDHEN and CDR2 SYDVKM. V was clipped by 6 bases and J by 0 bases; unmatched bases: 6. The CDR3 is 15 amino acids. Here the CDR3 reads CASSYNRGSTDTQYF. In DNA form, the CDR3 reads TGTGCCAGCAGCTACAACAGGGGTAGCACAGATACGCAGTATTTT. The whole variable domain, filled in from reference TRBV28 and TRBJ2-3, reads DVKVTQSSRYLVKRTGEKVFLECVQDMDHENMFWYRQDPGLGLRLIYFSYDVKMKEKGDIPEGYSVSREKKERFSLILESASTNQTSMYLCASSYNRGSTDTQYFGPGTRLTVL.

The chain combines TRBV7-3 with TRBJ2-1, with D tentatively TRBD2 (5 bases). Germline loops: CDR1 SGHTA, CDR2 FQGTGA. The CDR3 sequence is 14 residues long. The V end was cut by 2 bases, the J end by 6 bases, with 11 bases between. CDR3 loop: CASSLALASNEQFF. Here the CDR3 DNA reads TGTGCCAGCAGCTTAGCATTAGCGAGCAATGAGCAGTTCTTC.

The CDR3: CASSLTIGKEEKLFF. The CDR3 DNA sequence: TGTGCCAGCTCCCTAACGATTGGGAAAGAGGAAAAACTGTTTTTT. The rearrangement links TRBV18 to TRBJ1-4, with no clear D. CDR3 length equals 15 residues. Trimming took 6 bases from V and 8 from J, leaving 19 bases between them. Per the germline V gene, CDR1 is KGHSH and CDR2 is LQKENI.

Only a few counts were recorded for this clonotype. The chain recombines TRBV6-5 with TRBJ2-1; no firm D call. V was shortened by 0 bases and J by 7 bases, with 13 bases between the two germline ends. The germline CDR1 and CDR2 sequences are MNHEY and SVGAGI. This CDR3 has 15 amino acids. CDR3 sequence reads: CASSYSITAVNEQFF. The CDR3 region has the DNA TGTGCCAGCAGTTACTCGATTACAGCCGTTAATGAGCAGTTCTTC.

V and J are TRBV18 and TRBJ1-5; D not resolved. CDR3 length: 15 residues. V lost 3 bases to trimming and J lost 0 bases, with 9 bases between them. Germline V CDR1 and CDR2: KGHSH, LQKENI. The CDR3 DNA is TGTGCCAGCTCACCCACGACTAATAGCAATCAGCCCCAGCATTTT. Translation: CASSPTTNSNQPQHF. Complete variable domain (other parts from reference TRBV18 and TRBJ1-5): NAGVMQNPRHLVRRRGQEARLRCSPMKGHSHVYWYRQLPEEGLKFMVYLQKENIIDESGMPKERFSAEFPKEGPSILRIQQVVRGDSAAYFCASSPTTNSNQPQHFGDGTRLSIL.

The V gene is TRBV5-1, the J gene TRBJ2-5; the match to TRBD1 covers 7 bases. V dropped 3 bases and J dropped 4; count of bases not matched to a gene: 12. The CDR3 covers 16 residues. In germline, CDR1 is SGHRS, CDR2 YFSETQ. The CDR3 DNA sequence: TGCGCCAGCAGCTATGAATTGACAGGGAGAGGAGAGACCCAGTACTTC. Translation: CASSYELTGRGETQYF.

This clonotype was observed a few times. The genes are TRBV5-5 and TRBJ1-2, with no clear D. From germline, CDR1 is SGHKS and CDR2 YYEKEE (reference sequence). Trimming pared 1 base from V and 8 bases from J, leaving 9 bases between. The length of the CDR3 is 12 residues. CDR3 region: CASSLQTRGYTF. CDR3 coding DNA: TGTGCCAGCAGCTTGCAGACCCGCGGCTACACCTTC.

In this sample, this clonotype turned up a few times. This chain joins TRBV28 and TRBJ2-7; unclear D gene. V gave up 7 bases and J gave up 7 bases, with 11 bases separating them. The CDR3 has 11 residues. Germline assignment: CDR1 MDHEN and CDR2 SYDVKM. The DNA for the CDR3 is TGTGCCAGCACCATGGGTGCTGAGCAGTACTTC. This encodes CASTMGAEQYF. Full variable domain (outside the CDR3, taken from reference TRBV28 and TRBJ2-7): DVKVTQSSRYLVKRTGEKVFLECVQDMDHENMFWYRQDPGLGLRLIYFSYDVKMKEKGDIPEGYSVSREKKERFSLILESASTNQTSMYLCASTMGAEQYFGPGTRLTVT.

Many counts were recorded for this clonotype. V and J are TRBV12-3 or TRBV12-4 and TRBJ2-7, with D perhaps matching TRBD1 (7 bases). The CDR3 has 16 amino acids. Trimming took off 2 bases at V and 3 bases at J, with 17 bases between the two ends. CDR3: CASSLRGRDSFYEQYF. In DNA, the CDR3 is TGTGCCAGCAGTTTAAGGGGGCGGGACAGTTTCTACGAGCAGTACTTC.

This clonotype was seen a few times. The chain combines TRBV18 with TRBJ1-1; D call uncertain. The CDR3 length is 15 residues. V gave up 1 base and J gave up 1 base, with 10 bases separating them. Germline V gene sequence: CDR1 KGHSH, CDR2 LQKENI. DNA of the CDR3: TGTGCCAGCTCACCACGGGAGGGAGGGAACACTGAAGCTTTCTTT. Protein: CASSPREGGNTEAFF.

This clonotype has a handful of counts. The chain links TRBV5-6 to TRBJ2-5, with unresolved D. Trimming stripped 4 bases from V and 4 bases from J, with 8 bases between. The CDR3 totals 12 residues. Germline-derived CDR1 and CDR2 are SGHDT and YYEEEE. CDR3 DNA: TGTGCCAGCAGCGACGGAGCAGAGACCCAGTACTTC. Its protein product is CASSDGAETQYF.

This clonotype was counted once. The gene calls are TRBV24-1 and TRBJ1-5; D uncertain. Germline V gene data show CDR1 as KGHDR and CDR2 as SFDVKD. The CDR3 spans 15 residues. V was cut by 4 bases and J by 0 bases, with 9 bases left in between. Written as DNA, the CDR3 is TGTGCCACCAGTGAAACCCAACCTAGCAATCAGCCCCAGCATTTT. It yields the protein CATSETQPSNQPQHF.

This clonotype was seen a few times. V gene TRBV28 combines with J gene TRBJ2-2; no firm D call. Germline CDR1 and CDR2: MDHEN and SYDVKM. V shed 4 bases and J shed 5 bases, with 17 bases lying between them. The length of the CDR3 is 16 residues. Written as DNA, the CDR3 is TGTGCCAGCAGTTCCCTGGGTTCAGCCCAAACCGGGGAGCTGTTTTTT. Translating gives CASSSLGSAQTGELFF.

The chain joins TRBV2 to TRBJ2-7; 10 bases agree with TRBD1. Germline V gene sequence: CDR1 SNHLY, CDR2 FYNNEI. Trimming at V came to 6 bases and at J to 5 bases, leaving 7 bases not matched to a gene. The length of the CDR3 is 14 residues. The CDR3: CASSPDRGEDEQYF. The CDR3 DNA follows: TGTGCCAGCAGCCCGGACAGGGGGGAGGACGAGCAGTACTTC.

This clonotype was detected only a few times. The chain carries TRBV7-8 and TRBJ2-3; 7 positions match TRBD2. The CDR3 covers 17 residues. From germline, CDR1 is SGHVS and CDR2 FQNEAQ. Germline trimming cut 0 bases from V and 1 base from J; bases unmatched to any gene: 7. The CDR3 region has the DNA TGTGCCAGCAGCTTAGCGAGCGGGGACCACCGCACAGATACGCAGTATTTT. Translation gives CASSLASGDHRTDTQYF.

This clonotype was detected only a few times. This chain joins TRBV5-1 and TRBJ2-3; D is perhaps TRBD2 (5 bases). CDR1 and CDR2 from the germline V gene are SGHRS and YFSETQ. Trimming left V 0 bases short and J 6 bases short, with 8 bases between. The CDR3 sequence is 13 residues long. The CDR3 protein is CASSLASGDTQYF. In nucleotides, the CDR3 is TGCGCCAGCAGCTTGGCCAGCGGCGATACGCAGTATTTT.

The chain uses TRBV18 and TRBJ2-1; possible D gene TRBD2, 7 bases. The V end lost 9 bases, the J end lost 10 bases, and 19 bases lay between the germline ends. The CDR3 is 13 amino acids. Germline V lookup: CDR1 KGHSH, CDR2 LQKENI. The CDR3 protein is CASSPGEGFEQFF. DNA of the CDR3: TGTGCCAGTTCCCCAGGGGAGGGGTTCGAGCAGTTCTTC.

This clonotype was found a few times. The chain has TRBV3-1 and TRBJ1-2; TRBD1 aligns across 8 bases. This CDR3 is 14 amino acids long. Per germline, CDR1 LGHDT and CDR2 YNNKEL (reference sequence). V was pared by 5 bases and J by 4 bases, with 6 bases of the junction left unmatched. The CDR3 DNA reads TGTGCCAGCAGCGAAGGGACAGGCCCCTATGGCTACACCTTC. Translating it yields CASSEGTGPYGYTF.

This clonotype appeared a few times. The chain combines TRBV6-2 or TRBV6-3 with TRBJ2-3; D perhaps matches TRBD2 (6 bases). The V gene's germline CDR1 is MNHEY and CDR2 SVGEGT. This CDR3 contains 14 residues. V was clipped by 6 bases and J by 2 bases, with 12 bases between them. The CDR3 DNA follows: TGTGCCAGCAGCCGGGACTTCGTCACAGATACGCAGTATTTT. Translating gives CASSRDFVTDTQYF.

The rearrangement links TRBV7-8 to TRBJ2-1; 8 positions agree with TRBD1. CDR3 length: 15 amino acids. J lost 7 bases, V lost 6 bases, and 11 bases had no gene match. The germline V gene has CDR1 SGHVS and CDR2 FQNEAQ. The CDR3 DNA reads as TGTGCCAGCAGACTCGACAGGGGCGATTGGAATGAGCAGTTCTTC. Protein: CASRLDRGDWNEQFF.

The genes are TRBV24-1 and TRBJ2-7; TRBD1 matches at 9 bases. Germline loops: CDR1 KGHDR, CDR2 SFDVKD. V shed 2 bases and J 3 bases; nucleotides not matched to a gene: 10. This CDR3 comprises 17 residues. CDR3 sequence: CATSDSTGQGSFYEQYF. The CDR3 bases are TGTGCCACCAGTGATTCCACGGGACAGGGTTCTTTCTACGAGCAGTACTTC.

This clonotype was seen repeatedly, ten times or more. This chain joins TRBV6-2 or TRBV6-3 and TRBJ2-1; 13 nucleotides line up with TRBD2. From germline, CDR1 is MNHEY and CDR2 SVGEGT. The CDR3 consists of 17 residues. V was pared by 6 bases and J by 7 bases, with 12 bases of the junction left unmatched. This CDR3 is CASSGLAGVGGGNEQFF. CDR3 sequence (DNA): TGTGCCAGCAGCGGACTAGCGGGAGTAGGGGGAGGGAATGAGCAGTTCTTC.

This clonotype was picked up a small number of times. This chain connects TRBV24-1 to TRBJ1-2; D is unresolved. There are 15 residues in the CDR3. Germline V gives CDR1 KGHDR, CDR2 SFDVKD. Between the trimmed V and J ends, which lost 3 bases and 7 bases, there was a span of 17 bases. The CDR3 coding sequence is TGTGCCACCAGTGATGAGGGAAGCGAGGTTCCTGGCTACACCTTC. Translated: CATSDEGSEVPGYTF.

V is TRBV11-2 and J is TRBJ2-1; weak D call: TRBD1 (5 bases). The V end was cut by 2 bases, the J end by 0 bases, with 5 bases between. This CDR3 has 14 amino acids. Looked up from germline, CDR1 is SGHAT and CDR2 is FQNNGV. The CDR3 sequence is CASSLRGSYNEQFF. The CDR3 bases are TGTGCCAGCAGCTTAAGGGGCTCCTACAATGAGCAGTTCTTC.